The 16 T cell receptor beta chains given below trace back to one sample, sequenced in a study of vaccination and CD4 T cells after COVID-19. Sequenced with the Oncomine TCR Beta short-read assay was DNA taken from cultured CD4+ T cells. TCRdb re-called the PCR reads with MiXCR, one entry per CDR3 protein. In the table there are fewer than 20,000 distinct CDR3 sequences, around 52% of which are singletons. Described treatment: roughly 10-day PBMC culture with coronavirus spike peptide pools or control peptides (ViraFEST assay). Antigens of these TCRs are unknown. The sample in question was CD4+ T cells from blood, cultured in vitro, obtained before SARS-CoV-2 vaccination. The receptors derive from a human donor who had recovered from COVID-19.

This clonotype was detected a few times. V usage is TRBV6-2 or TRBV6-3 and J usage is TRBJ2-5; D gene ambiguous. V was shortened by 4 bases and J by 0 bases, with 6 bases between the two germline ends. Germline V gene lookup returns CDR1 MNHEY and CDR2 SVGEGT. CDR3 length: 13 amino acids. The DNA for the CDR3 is TGTGCCAGCAGTTCCACGTACCAAGAGACCCAGTACTTC. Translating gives CASSSTYQETQYF.

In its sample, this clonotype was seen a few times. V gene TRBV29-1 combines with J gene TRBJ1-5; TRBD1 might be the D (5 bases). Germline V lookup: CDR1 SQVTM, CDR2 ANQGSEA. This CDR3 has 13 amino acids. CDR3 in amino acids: CSVQQGLNQPQHF. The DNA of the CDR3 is TGCAGTGTCCAGCAGGGCCTAAATCAGCCCCAGCATTTT.

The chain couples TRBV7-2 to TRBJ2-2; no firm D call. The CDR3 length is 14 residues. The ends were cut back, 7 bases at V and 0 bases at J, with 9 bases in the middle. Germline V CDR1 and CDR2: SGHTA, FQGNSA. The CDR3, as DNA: TGTGCCAGCATTTCCCCCACGAACACCGGGGAGCTGTTTTTT. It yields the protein CASISPTNTGELFF.

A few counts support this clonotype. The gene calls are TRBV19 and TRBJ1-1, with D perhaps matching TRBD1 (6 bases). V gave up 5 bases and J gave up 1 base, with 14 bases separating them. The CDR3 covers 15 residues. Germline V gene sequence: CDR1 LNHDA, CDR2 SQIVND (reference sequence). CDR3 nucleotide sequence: TGTGCCAGTAGTCCTCAGGGCAGGGGGAACACTGAAGCTTTCTTT. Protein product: CASSPQGRGNTEAFF.

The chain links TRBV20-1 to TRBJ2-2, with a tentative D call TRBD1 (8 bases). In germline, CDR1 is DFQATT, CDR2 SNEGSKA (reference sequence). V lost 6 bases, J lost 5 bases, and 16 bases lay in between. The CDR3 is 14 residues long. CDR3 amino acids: CSARTGGDTGELFF. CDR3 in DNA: TGCAGTGCGCGAACAGGGGGGGATACCGGGGAGCTGTTTTTT.

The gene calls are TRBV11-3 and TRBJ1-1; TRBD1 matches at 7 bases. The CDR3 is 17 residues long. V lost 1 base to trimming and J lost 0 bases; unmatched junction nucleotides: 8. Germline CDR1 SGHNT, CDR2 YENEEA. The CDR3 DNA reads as TGTGCCAGCAGCTTAGCCGCCGGGACAGCTTTGAACACTGAAGCTTTCTTT. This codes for CASSLAAGTALNTEAFF.

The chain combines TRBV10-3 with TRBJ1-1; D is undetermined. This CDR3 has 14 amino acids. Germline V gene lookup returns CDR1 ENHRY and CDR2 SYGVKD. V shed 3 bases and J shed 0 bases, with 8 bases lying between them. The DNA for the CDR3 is TGTGCCATCAGTGAAAGGCAGATGAACACTGAAGCTTTCTTT. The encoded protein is CAISERQMNTEAFF.

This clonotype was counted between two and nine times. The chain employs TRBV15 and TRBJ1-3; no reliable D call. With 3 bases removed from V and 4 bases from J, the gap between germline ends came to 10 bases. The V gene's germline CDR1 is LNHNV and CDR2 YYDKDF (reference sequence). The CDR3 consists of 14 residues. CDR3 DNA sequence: TGTGCCACCAGCAGTCGAAGAGAGGGAAACACCATATATTTT. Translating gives CATSSRREGNTIYF.

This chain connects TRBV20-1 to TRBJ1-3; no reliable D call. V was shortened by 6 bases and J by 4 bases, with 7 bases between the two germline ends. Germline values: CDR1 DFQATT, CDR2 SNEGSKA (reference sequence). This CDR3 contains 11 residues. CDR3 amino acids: CSAVTGNTIYF. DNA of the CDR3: TGCAGTGCAGTAACAGGAAACACCATATATTTT.

In nucleotides, the CDR3 is TGTGCCAGTAGTATAGAGAGGGCTAGCGGGATCACAGATACGCAGTATTTT. Encoded protein: CASSIERASGITDTQYF. This chain joins TRBV19 and TRBJ2-3; 9 bases are shared with TRBD2. The CDR3 is made up of 17 amino acids. Trimming cost V 0 bases and J 2 bases; bases outside gene matches: 6. Germline V gene sequence: CDR1 LNHDA, CDR2 SQIVND (reference sequence).

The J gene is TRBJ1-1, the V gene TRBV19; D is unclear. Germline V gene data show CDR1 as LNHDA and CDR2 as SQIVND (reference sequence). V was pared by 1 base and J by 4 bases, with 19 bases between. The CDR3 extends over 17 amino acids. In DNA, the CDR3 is TGTGCCAGTAGTATAGGTGGCAGCGTCGGCTTGGGCACTGAAGCTTTCTTT. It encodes CASSIGGSVGLGTEAFF.

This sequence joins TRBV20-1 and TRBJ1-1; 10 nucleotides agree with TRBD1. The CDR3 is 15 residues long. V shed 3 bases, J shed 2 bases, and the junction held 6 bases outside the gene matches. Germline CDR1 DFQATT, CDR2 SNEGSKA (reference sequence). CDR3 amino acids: CSARGDRGTNTEAFF. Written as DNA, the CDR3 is TGCAGTGCTAGGGGGGACAGGGGAACCAACACTGAAGCTTTCTTT.

The CDR3: CAWSTGPGGAFF. The CDR3, as DNA: TGTGCCTGGAGTACGGGACCCGGCGGAGCTTTCTTT. The chain combines TRBV30 with TRBJ1-1; tentatively, D is TRBD1 (5 bases). This CDR3 contains 12 residues. The germline V and J ends were trimmed by 2 bases and 10 bases, with 14 bases remaining between them. The V gene's germline CDR1 is GTSNPN and CDR2 SVGIG (reference sequence).

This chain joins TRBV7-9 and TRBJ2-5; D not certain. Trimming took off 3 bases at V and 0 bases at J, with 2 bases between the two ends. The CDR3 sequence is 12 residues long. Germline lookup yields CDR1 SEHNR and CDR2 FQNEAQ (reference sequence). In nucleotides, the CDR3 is TGTGCCAGCAGCTTGGACCAAGAGACCCAGTACTTC. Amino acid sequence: CASSLDQETQYF.

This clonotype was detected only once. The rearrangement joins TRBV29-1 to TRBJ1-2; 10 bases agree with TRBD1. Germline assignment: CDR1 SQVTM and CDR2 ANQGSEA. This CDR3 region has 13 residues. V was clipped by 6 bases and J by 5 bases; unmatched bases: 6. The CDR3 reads CSVAGQGGYGYTF. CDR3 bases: TGCAGCGTCGCTGGACAGGGGGGTTATGGCTACACCTTC.

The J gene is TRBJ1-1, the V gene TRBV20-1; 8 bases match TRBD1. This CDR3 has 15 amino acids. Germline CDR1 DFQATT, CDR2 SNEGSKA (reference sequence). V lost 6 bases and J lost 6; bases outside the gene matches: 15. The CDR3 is CSALLGAGGKAEAFF. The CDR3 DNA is TGCAGTGCCCTCCTTGGGGCAGGGGGCAAAGCTGAAGCTTTCTTT.